This is a list of T cell receptor beta chains from one sample in a study of T cell responses to AZD1222 COVID-19 vaccine. The assay was immunoSEQ multiplex PCR, and TCRdb's table has in-frame clones only and misses some. Found here are 200,000 or so clones, around 92% of them singletons; the top ten hold under 11%. Material: peripheral blood, obtained on day 0 of AZD1222 vaccination. The source is an adult in good health. Both conserved end residues are part of each CDR3. D genes are given only for firm matches. Not all rows give a size; the values are once, few, many and, for expanded clones, a class.

clone_size	cdr3_length	d_call	v_call	j_call	cdr3_aa	cdr3_nt
NA	16	NA	TRBV15	TRBJ1-4	CATSNKHSPLVEKLFF	TGTGCCACCAGCAATAAACACAGTCCATTGGTGGAAAAACTGTTTTTT
NA	15	TRBD1	TRBV19	TRBJ1-4	CASSLSTGGNEKLFF	TGTGCCAGTAGTTTATCCACAGGGGGCAATGAAAAACTGTTTTTT
once	16	NA	TRBV29-1	TRBJ1-1	CSVDGGESLENTEAFF	TGCAGCGTTGATGGGGGCGAAAGCCTCGAGAACACTGAAGCTTTCTTT
NA	15	NA	TRBV4-1	TRBJ2-7	CASSTWTDGTYEQYF	TGCGCCAGCAGCACATGGACAGACGGGACCTACGAGCAGTACTTC
NA	15	NA	TRBV18	TRBJ2-3	CASSPGKGGTDTQYF	TGTGCCAGCTCCCCTGGTAAAGGGGGCACAGATACGCAGTATTTT
NA	16	NA	TRBV7-8	TRBJ1-6	CASSSAAGRGNSPLHF	TGTGCCAGCAGCTCGGCGGCAGGGAGAGGAAATTCACCCCTCCACTTT
NA	15	NA	TRBV27	TRBJ2-1	CASRLRLASYNEQFF	TGTGCCAGCAGGCTCCGACTGGCCTCCTACAATGAGCAGTTCTTC
NA	16	TRBD1	TRBV7-6	TRBJ1-1	CASSLDPGQAEREAFF	TGTGCCAGCAGCTTAGATCCGGGACAGGCCGAGCGGGAAGCTTTCTTT
NA	15	TRBD2	TRBV19	TRBJ2-1	CASSIGVGGDNEQFF	TGTGCCAGTAGTATAGGGGTTGGGGGGGACAATGAGCAGTTCTTC
NA	14	NA	TRBV30	TRBJ2-6	CAWSGDSGANVLTF	TGTGCCTGGAGTGGAGACTCTGGGGCCAACGTCCTGACTTTC
NA	15	NA	TRBV3-1/TRBV3-2	TRBJ1-2	CASSQEGVPERGYTF	TGTGCCAGCAGCCAAGAGGGGGTCCCGGAGCGGGGCTACACCTTC
NA	14	TRBD2	TRBV6-5	TRBJ2-4	CASRGGLAKNIQYF	TGTGCCTCCCGGGGGGGGTTAGCCAAAAACATTCAGTACTTC
NA	13	NA	TRBV24-1	TRBJ2-1	CATSAPDPNEQFF	TGTGCCACCAGTGCCCCGGACCCAAATGAGCAGTTCTTC
once	13	NA	TRBV7-9	TRBJ1-2	CASTERVGNGYTF	TGTGCCAGCACAGAGAGGGTGGGAAATGGCTACACCTTC
NA	12	NA	TRBV10-3	TRBJ1-5	CAISETPGPQHF	TGTGCCATCAGTGAAACCCCGGGGCCCCAGCATTTT
NA	15	TRBD1	TRBV18	TRBJ1-5	CASSSAGQDNQPQHF	TGTGCCAGCTCATCGGCGGGACAGGACAATCAGCCCCAGCATTTT
NA	16	TRBD1	TRBV6-1	TRBJ1-5	CASSGSTGGEGQPQHF	TGTGCCAGCAGTGGCTCAACAGGGGGCGAAGGCCAGCCCCAGCATTTT
NA	16	NA	TRBV7-9	TRBJ2-2	CASLLGRTTPGGELFF	TGTGCCAGCCTCTTAGGCCGGACAACCCCGGGCGGGGAGCTGTTTTTT
NA	14	NA	TRBV3-1/TRBV3-2	TRBJ2-7	CASSQVPENYEQYF	TGTGCCAGCAGCCAAGTACCGGAGAACTACGAGCAGTACTTC
NA	16	TRBD1	TRBV9	TRBJ1-1	CASSVESTGRNTEAFF	TGTGCCAGCAGCGTAGAATCGACAGGGCGTAACACTGAAGCTTTCTTT
NA	13	NA	TRBV28	TRBJ1-6	CASRVPRGSPLHF	TGTGCCAGCAGGGTCCCCCGGGGTTCACCCCTCCACTTT
NA	13	TRBD1	TRBV6-5	TRBJ1-2	CASSPGQGRGYTF	TGTGCCAGCAGTCCCGGACAGGGGAGAGGCTACACCTTC
NA	14	NA	TRBV28	TRBJ1-2	CASSPGTSNYGYTF	TGTGCCAGCAGTCCCGGGACATCGAACTATGGCTACACCTTC
NA	16	TRBD2	TRBV24-1	TRBJ2-1	CATSGAGGHITNEQFF	TGTGCCACCAGTGGAGCGGGAGGCCACATTACCAATGAGCAGTTCTTC
NA	15	TRBD2	TRBV6-5	TRBJ2-7	CASSSGTSGSGEQYF	TGTGCCAGCAGCTCCGGGACTAGCGGGAGTGGCGAGCAGTACTTC
NA	14	NA	TRBV10-2	TRBJ2-1	CATGGFSSYNEQFF	TGCGCCACCGGAGGGTTTTCTTCCTACAATGAGCAGTTCTTC
once	14	NA	TRBV10-1	TRBJ2-1	CASSDYLLGNEQFF	TGCGCCAGCAGTGACTACCTTTTGGGGAATGAGCAGTTCTTC
NA	16	NA	TRBV28	TRBJ1-5	CASSSPTVLSNQPQHF	TGTGCCAGCAGTTCCCCGACTGTCCTTAGCAATCAGCCCCAGCATTTT
NA	14	NA	TRBV30	TRBJ1-3	CAWSVINSGNTIYF	TGTGCCTGGAGTGTAATCAACTCTGGAAACACCATATATTTT
NA	16	NA	TRBV7-9	TRBJ1-2	CASSLFSLGADYGYTF	TGTGCCAGCAGCTTGTTTAGTCTGGGGGCGGACTATGGCTACACCTTC
NA	12	NA	TRBV19	TRBJ1-5	CATSLGNQPQHF	TGTGCCACCTCCTTGGGGAACCAGCCCCAGCATTTT
NA	14	TRBD2	TRBV27	TRBJ2-1	CASSLTSGNNEQFF	TGTGCCAGCAGTTTGACTAGCGGGAACAATGAGCAGTTCTTC
NA	18	NA	TRBV7-9	TRBJ1-1	CASSSGRARGREETEAFF	TGTGCCAGCAGCTCCGGCCGAGCCCGGGGCAGGGAGGAAACTGAAGCTTTCTTT
NA	13	NA	TRBV3-1/TRBV3-2	TRBJ1-1	CASSPWGNTEAFF	TGTGCCAGCAGCCCCTGGGGGAACACTGAAGCTTTCTTT
NA	13	NA	TRBV19	TRBJ2-7	CATHPRQSYEQYF	TGTGCCACCCACCCACGACAGAGCTACGAGCAGTACTTC
few	16	TRBD2	TRBV6-1	TRBJ2-3	CASSEAGGRGPDTQYF	TGTGCCAGCAGTGAAGCGGGGGGGAGAGGTCCAGATACGCAGTATTTT
NA	11	NA	TRBV20-1	TRBJ2-1	CSASGGSEQFF	TGCAGTGCTAGCGGCGGTTCAGAGCAGTTCTTC
NA	16	TRBD1	TRBV5-4	TRBJ2-2	CASSSPGTGRTGELFF	TGTGCCAGCAGCTCGCCCGGGACAGGGCGGACCGGGGAGCTGTTTTTT
NA	13	NA	TRBV11-2	TRBJ1-5	CASSLDFIQPQHF	TGTGCCAGCAGCTTAGATTTCATTCAGCCCCAGCATTTT
NA	18	NA	TRBV4-3	TRBJ2-2	CASSQEAAGFQNTGELFF	TGCGCCAGCAGCCAAGAAGCTGCGGGATTCCAGAACACCGGGGAGCTGTTTTTT
once	14	NA	TRBV27	TRBJ1-5	CASSFTGRGQPQHF	TGTGCCAGCAGCTTTACGGGGAGGGGTCAGCCCCAGCATTTT
NA	14	NA	TRBV10-2	TRBJ2-2	CASLLAANTGELFF	TGCGCCAGTTTACTAGCTGCGAACACCGGGGAGCTGTTTTTT
NA	12	NA	TRBV7-9	TRBJ1-1	CASSFGVTEAFF	TGTGCCAGCAGCTTCGGGGTCACTGAAGCTTTCTTT
NA	14	NA	TRBV5-5	TRBJ1-5	CASRLGLSNQPQHF	TGTGCCAGCAGGTTGGGACTTAGCAATCAGCCCCAGCATTTT
NA	12	NA	TRBV14	TRBJ1-2	CASSRVPGGYTF	TGTGCCAGCAGCCGGGTACCCGGGGGCTACACCTTC
medium-sized	14	TRBD1	TRBV28	TRBJ1-1	CASSRRDRPVEAFF	TGTGCCAGCAGTAGACGGGACAGGCCCGTGGAAGCTTTCTTT
NA	13	NA	TRBV28	TRBJ2-7	CASSNPLSYEQYF	TGTGCCAGCAGCAACCCCCTTTCCTACGAGCAGTACTTC
once	13	NA	TRBV7-9	TRBJ2-5	CASSLMAGETQYF	TGTGCCAGCAGCCTTATGGCGGGAGAGACCCAGTACTTC
NA	16	NA	TRBV6-6	TRBJ2-3	CASSRLRGRGGDTQYF	TGTGCCAGCAGTCGCCTGCGGGGCAGGGGGGGAGATACGCAGTATTTT
few	13	NA	TRBV19	TRBJ2-3	CASSSGRTDTQYF	TGTGCCAGTAGCTCCGGACGCACAGATACGCAGTATTTT
NA	14	NA	TRBV9	TRBJ1-2	CASSDSGTNYGYTF	TGTGCCAGCAGCGACTCCGGGACAAACTATGGCTACACCTTC
NA	14	NA	TRBV6-1	TRBJ1-2	CASSDQGANYGYTF	TGTGCCAGCAGTGATCAGGGAGCTAACTATGGCTACACCTTC